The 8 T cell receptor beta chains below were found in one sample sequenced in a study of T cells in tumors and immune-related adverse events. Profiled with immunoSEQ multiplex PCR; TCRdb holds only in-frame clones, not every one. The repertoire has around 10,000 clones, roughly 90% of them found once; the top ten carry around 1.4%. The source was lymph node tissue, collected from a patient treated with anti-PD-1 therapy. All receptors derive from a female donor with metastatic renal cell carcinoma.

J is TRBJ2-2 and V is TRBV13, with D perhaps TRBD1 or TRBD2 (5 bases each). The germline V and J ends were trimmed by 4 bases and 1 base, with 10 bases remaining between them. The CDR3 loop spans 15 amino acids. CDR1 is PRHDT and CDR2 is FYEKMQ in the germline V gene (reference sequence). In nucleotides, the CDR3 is TGTGCCAGCAGCTCCCGGGACCAGAACACCGGGGAGCTGTTTTTT. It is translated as CASSSRDQNTGELFF.

The CDR3 protein is CASTQATGSNGYTF. The CDR3 nucleotides are TGTGCCAGCACCCAAGCGACAGGGAGTAATGGCTACACCTTC. V gene TRBV6-5 combines with J gene TRBJ1-2; 7 nucleotides agree with TRBD1. Germline CDR1 is MNHEY and CDR2 is SVGAGI. The CDR3 has 14 residues. The trim removed 7 bases at V and 6 bases at J, leaving 11 bases unmatched.

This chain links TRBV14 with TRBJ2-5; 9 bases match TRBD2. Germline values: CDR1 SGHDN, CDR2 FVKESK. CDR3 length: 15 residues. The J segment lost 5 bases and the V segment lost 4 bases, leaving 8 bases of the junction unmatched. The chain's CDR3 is CASSRTLAGWETQYF. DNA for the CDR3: TGTGCCAGCAGCCGGACCCTAGCGGGGTGGGAGACCCAGTACTTC.

The CDR3 is CASSRGTTGIMNTEAFF. The CDR3 coding sequence is TGTGCCAGTAGTAGGGGAACGACAGGGATCATGAACACTGAAGCTTTCTTT. The gene calls are TRBV19 and TRBJ1-1, with TRBD1 matching over 7 bases. In germline, CDR1 is LNHDA, CDR2 SQIVND (reference sequence). V was clipped by 4 bases and J by 0 bases; unmatched bases: 11. This CDR3 contains 17 residues.

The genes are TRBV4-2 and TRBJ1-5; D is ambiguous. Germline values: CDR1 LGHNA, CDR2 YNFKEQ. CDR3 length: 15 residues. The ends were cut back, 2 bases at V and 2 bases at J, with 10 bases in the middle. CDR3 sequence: CASSQSVQGNQPQHF. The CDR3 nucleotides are TGTGCCAGCAGCCAATCAGTTCAGGGCAATCAGCCCCAGCATTTT.

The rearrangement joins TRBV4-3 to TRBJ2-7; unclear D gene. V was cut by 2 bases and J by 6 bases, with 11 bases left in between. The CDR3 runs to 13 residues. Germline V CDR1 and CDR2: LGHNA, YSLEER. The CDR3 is CASSQNTLSEQYF. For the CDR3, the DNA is TGCGCCAGCAGCCAAAATACGCTCTCCGAGCAGTACTTC.

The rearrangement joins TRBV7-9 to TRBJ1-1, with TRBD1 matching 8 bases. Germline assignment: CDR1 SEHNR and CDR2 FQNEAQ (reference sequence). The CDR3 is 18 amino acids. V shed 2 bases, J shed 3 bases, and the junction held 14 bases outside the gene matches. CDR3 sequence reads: CASSLLIETGVRDTEAFF. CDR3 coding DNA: TGTGCCAGCAGCTTACTAATCGAGACAGGGGTACGGGACACTGAAGCTTTCTTT.

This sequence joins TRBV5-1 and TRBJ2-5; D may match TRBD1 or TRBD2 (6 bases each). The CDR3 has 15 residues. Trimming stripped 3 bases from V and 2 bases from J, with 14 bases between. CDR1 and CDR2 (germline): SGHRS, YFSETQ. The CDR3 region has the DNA TGCGCCAGCAGCTCGGGGAGGACAGCACAAGAGACCCAGTACTTC. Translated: CASSSGRTAQETQYF.